These T cell receptor beta chains were read from a single sample in a study of T cell responses to AZD1222 COVID-19 vaccine. TCRdb's table, derived via immunoSEQ multiplex PCR, lists solely in-frame clones and lacks some. The sample has 140,000 to 150,000 clones; about 87% are singletons. Sample: peripheral blood, taken on day 0 of AZD1222 vaccination. The origin of the receptors is an adult in good health. The CDR3 runs from the conserved cysteine through the conserved F or W. The order of the fields is V gene, J gene, CDR3 protein.

TRBV28,TRBJ1-2,CASTPGSTGTNYGYTF
TRBV4-2,TRBJ1-1,CASRERDRLGTEAFF
TRBV23-1,TRBJ1-5,CASSQGNSNQPQHF
TRBV7-9,TRBJ1-6,CASSPQSSYNSPLHF
TRBV28,TRBJ1-1,CASSWWGFEAFF
TRBV29-1,TRBJ2-1,CSVEAPLKGEQFF
TRBV14,TRBJ2-1,CASSLRQGASGHNEQFF
TRBV7-8,TRBJ2-3,CASSLMGRASTDTQYF
TRBV7-9,TRBJ1-5,CASSLGSGVNQPQHF
TRBV7-8,TRBJ2-3,CASRSTDTQYF
TRBV7-7,TRBJ1-2,CASSLPRSWAGPIRAYGYTF
TRBV28,TRBJ1-2,CASRLTDNYGYTF
TRBV5-1,TRBJ2-5,CASSLGERGGRETQYF
TRBV10-3,TRBJ2-6,CAIREDSGANVLTF
TRBV29-1,TRBJ1-1,CSVGTARGTEAFF
TRBV21-1,TRBJ1-2,CARRGFGHYGYTF
TRBV5-1,TRBJ1-2,CASSLAGAQAYGYTF
TRBV7-2,TRBJ1-5,CASSLYAQPQHF
TRBV15,TRBJ1-1,CATSRLRGTEAFF
TRBV10-2,TRBJ2-3,CASTSAGGSYTQYF
TRBV6-6,TRBJ1-1,CASSRQGSRGRNTEAFF
TRBV5-1,TRBJ2-7,CASSLEGGYLYEQYF
TRBV18,TRBJ1-3,CASSRDPSGNTIYF
TRBV12-3/TRBV12-4,TRBJ1-2,CASSLGQGAWTF
TRBV5-8,TRBJ2-2,CASSLAPGVGELFF
TRBV18,TRBJ1-1,CASSSTGSPTEAFF
TRBV4-3,TRBJ1-2,CASSQDVGFNYGYTF
TRBV5-1,TRBJ1-2,CASRRDGYGYTF
TRBV19,TRBJ1-6,CASSMGQAATSPLHF
TRBV27,TRBJ1-4,CASSLRQGGEKLFF
TRBV9,TRBJ1-6,CASSRSGEPTYNSPLHF
TRBV2,TRBJ2-7,CASSGHRTVKSYEQYF
TRBV11-3,TRBJ2-7,CASSFGGPLMEQYF